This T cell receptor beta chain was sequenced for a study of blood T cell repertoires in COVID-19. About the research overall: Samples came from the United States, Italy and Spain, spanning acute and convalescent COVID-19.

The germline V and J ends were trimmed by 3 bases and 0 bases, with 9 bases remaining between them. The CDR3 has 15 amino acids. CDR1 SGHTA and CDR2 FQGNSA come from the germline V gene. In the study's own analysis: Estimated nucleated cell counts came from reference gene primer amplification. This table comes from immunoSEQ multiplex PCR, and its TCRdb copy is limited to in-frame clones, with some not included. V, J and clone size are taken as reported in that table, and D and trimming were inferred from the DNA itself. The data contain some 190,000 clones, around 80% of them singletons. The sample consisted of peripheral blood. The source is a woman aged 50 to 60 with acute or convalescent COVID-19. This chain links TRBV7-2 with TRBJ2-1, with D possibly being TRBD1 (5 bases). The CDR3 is CASSFRTFSYNEQFF. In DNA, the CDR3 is TGTGCCAGCAGCTTCCGGACATTCTCCTACAATGAGCAGTTCTTC.